This T cell receptor (beta chain) was sequenced for a study of T cell responses to AZD1222 COVID-19 vaccine. The study, taken as a whole, reports: Spike was spanned by vaccine-associated CD4 TCRs, which were dominant at 160-218 and 743-854.

Concerning this clone: Its specificity is not known.

Method: immunoSEQ multiplex PCR; TCRdb's copy keeps in-frame clones and lacks some. The repertoire has more than 150,000 clones, 80% to 95% of them found once; the top ten carry roughly 2%. The CDR3 has 14 amino acids. The germline V gene encodes CDR1 SGHRS and CDR2 YFSETQ. V was clipped by 4 bases and J by 4 bases, with 14 bases between them. Sample: peripheral blood, taken 28 days after the second AZD1222 dose. The TCR originated in an adult who received the AZD1222 COVID-19 vaccine. J is TRBJ1-2 and V is TRBV5-1, with D possibly matching TRBD1 (5 bases). CDR3 amino acids: CASSPDRPIYGYTF. CDR3 bases: TGCGCCAGCAGCCCCGACAGACCCATCTATGGCTACACCTTC.